These 32 T cell receptor beta chains were all obtained from the same sample, sequenced in a study of blood T cell repertoires in COVID-19. This table comes from immunoSEQ multiplex PCR, and its TCRdb copy is limited to in-frame clones, with some not included. The profile shows 150,000 or so clones, about 91% of them singletons. The sequenced sample consisted of peripheral blood. Receptors were obtained from a man in his fifties or sixties with acute or convalescent COVID-19.

The rearrangement uses TRBV2 and TRBJ2-1, with a possible D match to TRBD1 (6 bases). Trimming cost V 7 bases and J 5 bases, with 12 bases left between them. The CDR3 is 13 residues long. The germline gives CDR1 SNHLY, CDR2 FYNNEI. The DNA for the CDR3 is TGTGCCAGCAAGAGGGGGTTCAACAATGAGCAGTTCTTC. It encodes CASKRGFNNEQFF.

J is TRBJ1-5 and V is TRBV28; 8 nucleotides line up with TRBD1. Germline CDR1 and CDR2: MDHEN and SYDVKM. V trimming: 1 base; J trimming: 6 bases; junction bases outside the gene matches: 2. The CDR3 length is 14 residues. CDR3 sequence (DNA): TGTGCCAGCAGTTTATCAGGGGGCTTTCAGCCCCAGCATTTT. Translation: CASSLSGGFQPQHF.

The chain recombines TRBV18 with TRBJ1-6; 7 bases agree with TRBD1. The CDR3 consists of 14 residues. Trimming cost V 6 bases and J 14 bases; bases outside gene matches: 13. Germline assignment: CDR1 KGHSH and CDR2 LQKENI. In DNA form, the CDR3 reads TGTGCCAGCTCCGATCGACAGGGTGATGAAGCCCTCCACTTT. This encodes CASSDRQGDEALHF.

V and J are TRBV19 and TRBJ1-2, with D unclear. With 8 bases removed from V and 1 base from J, the gap between germline ends came to 14 bases. Germline lookup yields CDR1 LNHDA and CDR2 SQIVND (reference sequence). The CDR3 totals 14 residues. The CDR3 protein is CASAPGPINYGYTF. The CDR3 coding sequence is TGTGCCAGTGCTCCGGGTCCTATTAACTATGGCTACACCTTC.

V usage is TRBV7-9 and J usage is TRBJ2-5, with no clear D. This CDR3 contains 14 residues. Trimming stripped 5 bases from V and 3 bases from J, with 13 bases between. Germline V gene lookup returns CDR1 SEHNR and CDR2 FQNEAQ (reference sequence). This CDR3 reads CASSPPVVKETQYF. The CDR3 nucleotides are TGTGCCAGCAGCCCTCCGGTCGTGAAAGAGACCCAGTACTTC.

This rearrangement joins TRBV5-1 to TRBJ1-4; no clear D gene. Germline assignment: CDR1 SGHRS and CDR2 YFSETQ. This CDR3 is 16 amino acids long. Trimming cost V 0 bases and J 5 bases, with 14 bases left between them. The CDR3 coding sequence is TGCGCCAGCAGCTTGGCCGTGTCAGCGCAAAATGAAAAACTGTTTTTT. This sequence encodes CASSLAVSAQNEKLFF.

This clone was observed a single time. The chain is built from TRBV4-1 and TRBJ1-1, with 8 bases fitting TRBD1. V was clipped by 4 bases and J by 5 bases; unmatched bases: 9. Germline lookup yields CDR1 MGHRA and CDR2 YSYEKL. This CDR3 is built from 15 residues. CDR3 DNA: TGCGCCAGCAGCCTCCTAAGACAGGGGATTACTGAAGCTTTCTTT. Its protein is CASSLLRQGITEAFF.

The J gene is TRBJ1-3, the V gene TRBV6-2 or TRBV6-3, with 8 bases aligning to TRBD1. With V trimmed by 5 bases and J by 2 bases, 14 bases remained unmatched. CDR3 length: 18 amino acids. CDR1 is MNHEY and CDR2 is SVGEGT in the germline V gene. DNA of the CDR3: TGTGCCAGCAGTCAAGGAAGACAGGGGCTCCGAGCTGGAAACACCATATATTTT. It translates to CASSQGRQGLRAGNTIYF.

The chain links TRBV7-2 to TRBJ1-1; 7 bases agree with TRBD1. The CDR3 spans 14 residues. The V and J ends lost 2 bases and 3 bases, in that order; junction bases with no gene match: 3. Germline CDR1 SGHTA, CDR2 FQGNSA. CDR3 coding DNA: TGTGCCAGCAGCTTACAGGGGGTGTACACTGAAGCTTTCTTT. Protein: CASSLQGVYTEAFF.

The chain has TRBV6-5 and TRBJ1-3, with 7 positions matching TRBD1. Trimming took 10 bases from V and 0 from J; bases not matched to a gene: 9. The germline CDR1 and CDR2 sequences are MNHEY and SVGAGI. The length of the CDR3 is 15 residues. CDR3 sequence reads: CATWDRAVSGNTIYF. Written as DNA, the CDR3 is TGTGCCACCTGGGACAGAGCAGTCTCTGGAAACACCATATATTTT.

This clone showed up just once. Germline and junction disagree at one end, which may indicate a read error. The V gene is TRBV7-7, the J gene TRBJ2-2; D is perhaps TRBD1 (5 bases). Looked up from germline, CDR1 is SSHAT and CDR2 is FNYEAQ (reference sequence). The CDR3 is made up of 18 amino acids. Written as DNA, the CDR3 is TGTGCTAGCAGCTTAACGCAGGGAAGGTGGGCGAACACCGGGGAGCTGTTTTTT. Amino acids: CASSLTQGRWANTGELFF.

V usage is TRBV20-1 and J usage is TRBJ1-6; D gene ambiguous. Trimming left V 3 bases short and J 8 bases short, with 17 bases between. The CDR3 is 15 amino acids. Germline V gene lookup returns CDR1 DFQATT and CDR2 SNEGSKA (reference sequence). As DNA, the CDR3 is TGCAGTGCTAGTGGTATGCCGGCGGCCCATTCACCCCTCCACTTT. Residues: CSASGMPAAHSPLHF.

The chain is built from TRBV9 and TRBJ1-1; TRBD1 agrees at 8 bases. The ends lost 4 bases at V and 3 bases at J; junction bases unmatched: 11. The germline gives CDR1 SGDLS, CDR2 YYNGEE. This CDR3 region has 16 residues. The CDR3 nucleotides read TGTGCCAGCAGCATAGGGACAGGATCCTACGACACTGAAGCTTTCTTT. As protein: CASSIGTGSYDTEAFF.

V usage is TRBV4-2 and J usage is TRBJ2-1; no clear D gene. V shed 0 bases and J shed 9 bases, with 12 bases lying between them. Per the germline V gene, CDR1 is LGHNA and CDR2 is YNFKEQ. This CDR3 has 14 amino acids. In DNA form, the CDR3 reads TGTGCCAGCAGCCAAGATGAGCTCGGCGGTGAGCAGTTCTTC. It encodes CASSQDELGGEQFF.

This chain connects TRBV5-1 to TRBJ1-1, with D perhaps TRBD1 (6 bases). Germline V gene sequence: CDR1 SGHRS, CDR2 YFSETQ. This CDR3 has 13 amino acids. The ends were cut back, 2 bases at V and 5 bases at J, with 10 bases in the middle. The CDR3 spells CASSLNQGTEAFF. The CDR3 nucleotides read TGCGCCAGCAGCTTAAATCAGGGGACTGAAGCTTTCTTT.

The V gene is TRBV5-1, the J gene TRBJ2-1; D perhaps matches TRBD1 (5 bases). CDR3 length: 11 residues. V lost 4 bases and J lost 9, with 8 bases in between. Germline values: CDR1 SGHRS, CDR2 YFSETQ. CDR3 loop: CASSPDIEQFF. Here the CDR3 DNA reads TGCGCCAGCAGCCCGGACATTGAGCAGTTCTTC.

The chain employs TRBV5-4 and TRBJ1-2; 9 positions match TRBD1. With 6 bases clipped from V and 2 bases from J, the junction kept 11 bases outside the gene matches. The CDR3 is made up of 16 amino acids. Germline CDR1 SGHNT, CDR2 YYREEE (reference sequence). The CDR3 here is CASIKRSGTGNYGYTF. The CDR3 DNA sequence: TGTGCCAGCATCAAACGATCCGGGACAGGGAACTATGGCTACACCTTC.

This chain links TRBV6-5 with TRBJ1-5, with D uncertain. V was clipped by 6 bases and J by 6 bases, with 18 bases between them. The germline V gene has CDR1 MNHEY and CDR2 SVGAGI. The length of the CDR3 is 15 residues. CDR3 sequence: CASSLAGETSQPQHF. CDR3 in DNA: TGTGCCAGCAGCCTAGCAGGAGAGACCAGTCAGCCCCAGCATTTT.

This clone is a singleton in its sample. The chain carries TRBV6-1 and TRBJ1-2, with D possibly matching TRBD1 (5 bases). Trimming removed 2 bases at V and 5 bases at J, with 12 bases between. Germline CDR1 is MNHNS and CDR2 is SASEGT. CDR3 size: 14 residues. The CDR3 loop is CASSENVAGYGYTF. The CDR3 nucleotides read TGTGCCAGCAGTGAAAATGTGGCAGGGTATGGCTACACCTTC.

J is TRBJ1-1 and V is TRBV9; TRBD1 is a possible D gene (5 bases). The CDR3 sequence is 14 residues long. Germline V gives CDR1 SGDLS, CDR2 YYNGEE. V lost 4 bases and J lost 5, with 15 bases in between. Here the CDR3 DNA reads TGTGCCAGCAGCTCGCGGGTCGGGGGAACTGAAGCTTTCTTT. Its translation: CASSSRVGGTEAFF. Complete variable domain (other parts from reference TRBV9 and TRBJ1-1): DSGVTQTPKHLITATGQRVTLRCSPRSGDLSVYWYQQSLDQGLQFLIQYYNGEERAKGNILERFSAQQFPDLHSELNLSSLELGDSALYFCASSSRVGGTEAFFGQGTRLTVV.

The chain's CDR3 is CASTPGGMNTEAFF. DNA for the CDR3: TGTGCCAGCACCCCCGGGGGGATGAACACTGAAGCTTTCTTT. The chain combines TRBV28 with TRBJ1-1; D is perhaps TRBD1 (5 bases). The length of the CDR3 is 14 residues. The germline V and J ends were trimmed by 7 bases and 0 bases, with 12 bases remaining between them. Germline V gene sequence: CDR1 MDHEN, CDR2 SYDVKM.

V usage is TRBV10-3 and J usage is TRBJ1-2, with 7 bases aligning to TRBD1. The CDR3 has 15 residues. Germline values: CDR1 ENHRY, CDR2 SYGVKD. Trimming cost V 6 bases and J 8 bases; bases outside gene matches: 15. Here the CDR3 reads CAISIDPGQKRGYTF. CDR3 DNA sequence: TGTGCCATCAGCATAGATCCGGGACAGAAGAGGGGCTACACCTTC.

The genes are TRBV9 and TRBJ1-2; no reliable D call. The CDR3 has 13 amino acids. Germline V gene lookup returns CDR1 SGDLS and CDR2 YYNGEE. V lost 0 bases, J lost 4 bases, and 7 bases lay in between. The CDR3 region is CASSVGQSYGYTF. The CDR3, as DNA: TGTGCCAGCAGCGTAGGGCAGTCCTATGGCTACACCTTC.

This chain connects TRBV11-2 to TRBJ1-1; D remains unclear. Germline CDR1 SGHAT, CDR2 FQNNGV. CDR3 length: 13 residues. V lost 5 bases, J lost 10 bases, and 17 bases lay in between. CDR3 DNA: TGTGCCAGCAGCCCGGTGGTAGGACTCCTAGCTTTCTTT. It encodes CASSPVVGLLAFF.

The gene calls are TRBV9 and TRBJ1-4, with D possibly matching TRBD1 (6 bases). The germline V and J ends were trimmed by 0 bases and 8 bases, with 14 bases remaining between them. Germline values: CDR1 SGDLS, CDR2 YYNGEE. CDR3 length: 15 amino acids. The CDR3 sequence: CASSVAGALGEKLFF. For the CDR3, the DNA is TGTGCCAGCAGCGTAGCAGGGGCTCTGGGGGAAAAACTGTTTTTT.

V is TRBV19 and J is TRBJ2-7, with a tentative D call TRBD2 (5 bases). With 6 bases removed from V and 2 bases from J, the gap between germline ends came to 14 bases. The CDR3 covers 14 residues. From germline, CDR1 is LNHDA and CDR2 SQIVND (reference sequence). CDR3 protein: CASRETGRPYEQYF. CDR3 in DNA: TGTGCCAGTAGGGAAACGGGAAGGCCCTACGAGCAGTACTTC. The whole variable domain, remainder taken from reference TRBV19 and TRBJ2-7, is DGGITQSPKYLFRKEGQNVTLSCEQNLNHDAMYWYRQDPGQGLRLIYYSQIVNDFQKGDIAEGYSVSREKKESFPLTVTSAQKNPTAFYLCASRETGRPYEQYFGPGTRLTVT.

The chain carries TRBV5-1 and TRBJ1-2; 8 nucleotides match TRBD1. V was pared by 5 bases and J by 12 bases, with 12 bases of the junction left unmatched. The CDR3 spans 13 residues. Germline loops: CDR1 SGHRS, CDR2 YFSETQ. Here the CDR3 reads CASRMQGADSNTF. CDR3 DNA: TGCGCCAGCAGAATGCAGGGGGCGGATTCGAACACCTTC.

The chain carries TRBV25-1 and TRBJ2-7, with D perhaps TRBD2 (6 bases). Per germline, CDR1 MGHDK and CDR2 SYGVNS. The CDR3 covers 15 residues. V dropped 6 bases and J dropped 9 bases, with 24 bases sitting between them. As DNA, the CDR3 is TGTGCCAGCAGCGCCTCCGAAGCGGGCAGCCGTGTGCAGTACTTC. Amino acids: CASSASEAGSRVQYF.

The CDR3 loop reads CASSQSVYEQYF. Written as DNA, the CDR3 is TGTGCCAGCAGCCAATCTGTCTACGAGCAGTACTTC. This chain joins TRBV3-1 (or the pseudogene TRBV3-2) and TRBJ2-7; no clear D. Germline values: CDR1 LGHDT, CDR2 YNNKEL (reference sequence). Trimming cost V 2 bases and J 3 bases, with 5 bases left between them. The CDR3 totals 12 residues.

This chain joins TRBV18 and TRBJ2-5; no clear D. The CDR3 is 13 amino acids. Trimming took off 0 bases at V and 5 bases at J, with 7 bases between the two ends. Germline V gene sequence: CDR1 KGHSH, CDR2 LQKENI. The CDR3: CASSPPPRETQYF. CDR3 sequence (DNA): TGTGCCAGCTCACCACCCCCGAGGGAGACCCAGTACTTC.

This chain links TRBV28 with TRBJ2-3, with 8 bases aligning to TRBD1. The CDR3 sequence is 18 residues long. Germline V CDR1 and CDR2: MDHEN, SYDVKM. V dropped 5 bases and J dropped 3; count of bases not matched to a gene: 16. In nucleotides, the CDR3 is TGTGCCAGCAGTGCATATATAGGGGGACAGGCGGGTACAGATACGCAGTATTTT. The encoded protein is CASSAYIGGQAGTDTQYF.

The rearrangement joins TRBV7-3 to TRBJ1-6; 10 bases match TRBD1. V lost 5 bases to trimming and J lost 14 bases; unmatched junction nucleotides: 6. Per germline, CDR1 SGHTA and CDR2 FQGTGA. The CDR3 is made up of 13 amino acids. CDR3 amino acids: CASSLRQGATLHF. In DNA form, the CDR3 reads TGTGCCAGCAGCCTCAGACAGGGGGCCACCCTCCACTTT.